The rows below give T cell receptor beta chains drawn from one sample of a study of T cell repertoires in cytomegalovirus infection. TCRdb itself ran the reads through MiXCR, one entry per CDR3 protein. Altogether 400,000 or so distinct CDR3 sequences are present, about a sixth being singletons, with the ten largest covering under 9%. Sequenced input: PBMCs. The receptors shown here come from a human donor in good health (CMV status not recorded). Some clones in this sample may be carry-over from other donors' samples. The CDR3 runs from the conserved cysteine through the conserved F or W. A D gene is named only where the DNA matches it firmly. Expanded clones get a size class; other rows say once, few or many, or leave the size out.

D	V	J	size	DNA	CDR3
NA	TRBV4-3	TRBJ1-3	few	TGCGCCAGCAGCCAAAGTACAGGGAGAGGAAACACCATATATTTT	CASSQSTGRGNTIYF
NA	TRBV12-3/TRBV12-4	TRBJ1-1	NA	TGTGCCAGCACCAACAACAGGGACCGTGAAGCTTTCTTT	CASTNNRDREAFF
TRBD1	TRBV10-3	TRBJ2-1	few	TGTGCCATCAGCCAAAAACAGGGGGTGGATGAGCAGTTCTTC	CAISQKQGVDEQFF
TRBD1	TRBV7-9	TRBJ1-2	NA	TGTGCCAGCAGCCACGCCAGGGGGCCGCCGGTTGACACCTTC	CASSHARGPPVDTF
NA	TRBV20-1	TRBJ1-2	NA	TGCAGTGCTAGAGATGTTGAGGGGCGGGCTAACTATGGCTACACCTTC	CSARDVEGRANYGYTF
NA	TRBV12-3/TRBV12-4	TRBJ2-3	NA	TGTGCCAGCAGTTGGGCTAGGAGCACAGATACGCAGTATTTT	CASSWARSTDTQYF
NA	TRBV2	TRBJ1-3	many	TGTGCCAGCAGCGATGGTGAAATGGCAAGAAACACCATATATTTT	CASSDGEMARNTIYF
NA	TRBV15	TRBJ2-3	NA	TGTGCCACCAGCAGAGATTGGGGCGGGTTGGTTACGCAGTATTTT	CATSRDWGGLVTQYF
TRBD2	TRBV7-7	TRBJ2-3	few	TGTGCCAGCAGCCTCAAGGGGAGGGGAACGCAGTATTTT	CASSLKGRGTQYF
NA	TRBV6-5	TRBJ2-7	few	TGTGCCAGCAGTTACCTAATCGGGTCGAGACGCTACGAGCAGTACTTC	CASSYLIGSRRYEQYF
NA	TRBV12-3/TRBV12-4	TRBJ1-2	many	TGTGCCAGCAGTGGACAGTCTTGGGATGGCTACACCTTC	CASSGQSWDGYTF
NA	TRBV5-4	TRBJ1-2	NA	TGTGCCAGCAGATCCTCACAGGGAGGCCCGGGCGGCTACACCTTC	CASRSSQGGPGGYTF
TRBD1	TRBV7-9	TRBJ2-5	NA	TGTGCCAGCAGACCAACAGGGGACATACAAGAGACCCAGTACTTC	CASRPTGDIQETQYF
TRBD1	TRBV5-5	TRBJ1-2	NA	TGTGCCAGCAGCGAAACCCGGACAGGGGGCCATGGCTACACCTTC	CASSETRTGGHGYTF
TRBD2	TRBV7-2	TRBJ2-7	NA	TGTGCCAGCACCGCGCCTAGCGGCTACGAGCAGTACTTC	CASTAPSGYEQYF
NA	TRBV4-3	TRBJ2-3	few	TGCGCCAGCAGCCAGGACAGATACACAGATACGCAGTATTTT	CASSQDRYTDTQYF
NA	TRBV4-1	TRBJ1-6	NA	TGCGCCAGCGCCCGGGGGAGTTATAATTCACCCCTCCACTTT	CASARGSYNSPLHF
TRBD2	TRBV5-1	TRBJ2-7	NA	TGCGCCAGCAGCTTGGCCGTCACTAGCGGAGCCTACGAGCAGTACTTC	CASSLAVTSGAYEQYF
TRBD1	TRBV7-2	TRBJ1-2	many	TGTGCCAGCAGCTCGGACAGGGGGGGGGGCTACACCTTC	CASSSDRGGGYTF
TRBD1	TRBV3-1	TRBJ1-2	few	TGTGCCTGCGGACAGGGTGGGTTCGGTGGCTACACCTTC	CACGQGGFGGYTF
NA	TRBV20-1	TRBJ2-2	NA	TGCAGTGGGAGCGAGAACACCGGGGAGCTGTTTTTT	CSGSENTGELFF
NA	TRBV10-3	TRBJ1-2	NA	TGTGCCATCAGTGGTCGGGAATGGGTTGGCTACACCTTC	CAISGREWVGYTF
NA	TRBV7-9	TRBJ2-1	few	TGTGCCAGCAGCTTAGTTGAGGGACCGCACAATGAGCAGTTCTTC	CASSLVEGPHNEQFF
NA	TRBV27	TRBJ1-5	NA	TGTGCCAGCAGTTTACGATATGGGGAAGGGGGAGGCAATCAGCCCCAGCATTTT	CASSLRYGEGGGNQPQHF
TRBD2	TRBV7-2	TRBJ2-7	many	TGTGCCAGCAGTTATACTAGCGGGAGGGTAGACGAGCAGTACTTC	CASSYTSGRVDEQYF
TRBD2	TRBV12-3/TRBV12-4	TRBJ2-1	NA	TGTGCCAGCAGTTCTTCCGGGACTAGCGGTGAGCAGTTCTTC	CASSSSGTSGEQFF
NA	TRBV4-1	TRBJ2-5	many	TGCGCCAGCAGCCGGTCGTCGGCTTTGGAGACCCAGTACTTC	CASSRSSALETQYF
NA	TRBV30	TRBJ1-2	NA	TGTGCCTGGAGCTCCAGGGGTGGCTATGGCTACACCTTC	CAWSSRGGYGYTF
NA	TRBV7-2	TRBJ1-2	NA	TGTGCCAGCAGCCAACAGGGAGGCTATGGCTACACCTTC	CASSQQGGYGYTF
NA	TRBV4-1	TRBJ2-3	NA	TGCGCCAGCAGCCAAAGTGTGGATACGCAGTATTTT	CASSQSVDTQYF
TRBD2	TRBV7-9	TRBJ2-1	many	TGTGCCAGCAGCTTCGGCCTAGCGGGGAGGGATGAGCAGTTCTTC	CASSFGLAGRDEQFF
TRBD2	TRBV2	TRBJ2-1	few	TGTGCCAGCAGTCCGAGACTAGCGGGGGTCAATGAGCAGTTCTTC	CASSPRLAGVNEQFF
NA	TRBV7-9	TRBJ2-1	few	TGTGCCAGCAGCTTAGTGAGTTTCGGGGAGCAGTTCTTC	CASSLVSFGEQFF
NA	TRBV7-8	TRBJ2-1	many	TGTGCCAGCAGCTTTAAGATTTACAATGAGCAGTTCTTC	CASSFKIYNEQFF
NA	TRBV12-3/TRBV12-4	TRBJ2-3	many	TGTGCCAGCAGTTTAACCACAGGTGGGGCCTATCTAGATACGCAGTATTTT	CASSLTTGGAYLDTQYF
TRBD2	TRBV4-2	TRBJ2-2	NA	TGTGCCAGCAGCCAGACTAGCGGGGACACCGGGGAGCTGTTTTTT	CASSQTSGDTGELFF
TRBD1	TRBV4-1	TRBJ2-6	NA	TGCGCCAGCAGCCAAGATTTACAGGGGTTAATTGTGGACTCTGGGGCCAACGTCCTGACTTTC	CASSQDLQGLIVDSGANVLTF
NA	TRBV29-1	TRBJ2-5	NA	TGCAGCGTTGTGGGGATACAAGAGACCCAGTACTTC	CSVVGIQETQYF
TRBD1	TRBV5-4	TRBJ2-5	few	TGTGCCAGCAGCTTCCGACAGGGAGAAGAGACCCAGTACTTC	CASSFRQGEETQYF
NA	TRBV2	TRBJ2-1	NA	TGTGCCAGCAGTGGGGCCTACAATGAGCAGTTCTTC	CASSGAYNEQFF
TRBD1	TRBV19	TRBJ2-1	NA	TGTGCCAGTACTTACGGGGACAGGGAATACAATGAGCAGTTCTTC	CASTYGDREYNEQFF
NA	TRBV12-3/TRBV12-4	TRBJ2-7	many	TGTGCCAGCACTCGGTCGGGCTCCTACGAGCAGTACTTC	CASTRSGSYEQYF
TRBD1	TRBV20-1	TRBJ2-7	once	TGCAGTGCTGCCGGGACAGGGGGGTCCTACGAGCAGTACTTC	CSAAGTGGSYEQYF